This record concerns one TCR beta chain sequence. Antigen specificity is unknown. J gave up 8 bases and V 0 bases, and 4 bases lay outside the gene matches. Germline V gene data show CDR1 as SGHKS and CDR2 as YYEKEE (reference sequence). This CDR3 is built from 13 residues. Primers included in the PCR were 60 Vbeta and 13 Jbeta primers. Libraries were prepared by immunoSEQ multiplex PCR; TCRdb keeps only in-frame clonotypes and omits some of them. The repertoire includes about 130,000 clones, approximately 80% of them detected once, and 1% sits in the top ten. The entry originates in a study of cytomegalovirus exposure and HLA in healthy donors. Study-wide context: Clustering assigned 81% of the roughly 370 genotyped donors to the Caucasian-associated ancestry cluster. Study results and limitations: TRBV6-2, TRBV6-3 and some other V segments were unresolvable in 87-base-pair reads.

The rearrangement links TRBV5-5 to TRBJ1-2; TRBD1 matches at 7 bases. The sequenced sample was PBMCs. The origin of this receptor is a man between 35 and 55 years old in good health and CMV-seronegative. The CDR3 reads CASSLGQGEGYTF. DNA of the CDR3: TGTGCCAGCAGCTTGGGCCAGGGGGAAGGCTACACCTTC.